This T cell receptor beta chain was recovered during a study of T cells in Graves' hyperthyroidism and ophthalmopathy. This CDR3 spans 11 amino acids. V lost 8 bases and J 3 bases, leaving 5 bases between the germline ends. Germline CDR1 reads MNHEY; CDR2 reads SMNVEV (reference sequence). TCR beta CDR3 regions were amplified from RNA. RT-PCR in the first round (using the HTBI primer set) targeted the TCR CDR3. From the multiplex PCR reads, TCRdb called clonotypes with MiXCR, one entry per CDR3 protein. The sample carries 150,000 to 200,000 distinct CDR3 sequences, 9.4% recorded once. Thyroid ultrasound, orbital computed tomography, clinical symptoms, and serum thyroxine and TRAb underpinned diagnoses. This clonotype was detected many times.

The chain recombines TRBV27 with TRBJ1-5; D is unresolved. Sequences were obtained from blood. The source of this sequence is a woman aged 18-30 years with Graves' hyperthyroidism that later progressed to Graves' ophthalmopathy. CDR3 protein: CASGLNQPQHF. The CDR3 nucleotides are TGTGCCAGCGGCCTCAATCAGCCCCAGCATTTT.